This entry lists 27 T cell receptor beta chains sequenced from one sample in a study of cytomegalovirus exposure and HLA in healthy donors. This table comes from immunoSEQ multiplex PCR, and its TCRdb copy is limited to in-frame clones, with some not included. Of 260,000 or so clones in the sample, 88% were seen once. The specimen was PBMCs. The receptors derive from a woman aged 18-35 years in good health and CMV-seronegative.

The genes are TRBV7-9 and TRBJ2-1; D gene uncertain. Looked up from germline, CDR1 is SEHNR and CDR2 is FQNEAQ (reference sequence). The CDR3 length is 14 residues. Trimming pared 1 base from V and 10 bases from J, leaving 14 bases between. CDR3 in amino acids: CASSLVNLLWEQFF. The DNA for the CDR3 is TGTGCCAGCAGCTTAGTAAATCTACTGTGGGAGCAGTTCTTC.

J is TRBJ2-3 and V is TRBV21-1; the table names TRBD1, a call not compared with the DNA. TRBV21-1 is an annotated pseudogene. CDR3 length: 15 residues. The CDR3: CASIQEGECTDTQYF. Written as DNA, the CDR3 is TGTGCCAGCATCCAAGAGGGGGAATGCACAGATACGCAGTATTTT.

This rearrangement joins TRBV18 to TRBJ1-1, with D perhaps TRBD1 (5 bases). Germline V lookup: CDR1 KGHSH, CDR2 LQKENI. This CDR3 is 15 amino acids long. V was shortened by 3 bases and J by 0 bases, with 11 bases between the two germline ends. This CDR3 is CASSPGRAMNTEAFF. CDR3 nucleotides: TGTGCCAGCTCACCCGGCAGGGCCATGAACACTGAAGCTTTCTTT.

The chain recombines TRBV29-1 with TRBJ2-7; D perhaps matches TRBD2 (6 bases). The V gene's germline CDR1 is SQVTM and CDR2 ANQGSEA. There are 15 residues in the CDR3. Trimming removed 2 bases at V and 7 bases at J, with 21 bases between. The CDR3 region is CSVERSVALGGEQYF. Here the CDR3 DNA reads TGCAGCGTTGAAAGGTCGGTGGCCCTCGGAGGGGAGCAGTACTTC.

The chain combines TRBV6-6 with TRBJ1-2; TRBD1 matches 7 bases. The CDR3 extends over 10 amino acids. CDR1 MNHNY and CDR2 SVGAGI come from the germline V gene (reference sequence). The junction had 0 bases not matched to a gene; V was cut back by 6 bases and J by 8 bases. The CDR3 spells CASRDRGYTF. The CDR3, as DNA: TGTGCCAGCAGGGACAGGGGCTACACCTTC.

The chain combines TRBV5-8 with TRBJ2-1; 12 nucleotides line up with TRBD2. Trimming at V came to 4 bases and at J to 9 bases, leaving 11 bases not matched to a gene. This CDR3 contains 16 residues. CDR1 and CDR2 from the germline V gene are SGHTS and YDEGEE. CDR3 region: CASSPWGLAGGSEQFF. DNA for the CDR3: TGTGCCAGCAGCCCGTGGGGTCTAGCGGGAGGGAGTGAGCAGTTCTTC.

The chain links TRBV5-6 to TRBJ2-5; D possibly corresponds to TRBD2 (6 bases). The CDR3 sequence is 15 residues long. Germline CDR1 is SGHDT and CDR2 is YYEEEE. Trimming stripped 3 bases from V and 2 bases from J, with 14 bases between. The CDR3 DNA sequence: TGTGCCAGCAGCTCCCCACTAGCAGGTCAAGAGACCCAGTACTTC. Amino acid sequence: CASSSPLAGQETQYF.

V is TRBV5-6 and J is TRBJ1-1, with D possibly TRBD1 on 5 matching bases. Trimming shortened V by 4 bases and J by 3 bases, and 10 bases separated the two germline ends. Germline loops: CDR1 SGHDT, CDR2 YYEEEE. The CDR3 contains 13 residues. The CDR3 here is CASSPTEDTEAFF. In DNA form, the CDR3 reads TGTGCCAGCAGCCCGACAGAGGACACTGAAGCTTTCTTT.

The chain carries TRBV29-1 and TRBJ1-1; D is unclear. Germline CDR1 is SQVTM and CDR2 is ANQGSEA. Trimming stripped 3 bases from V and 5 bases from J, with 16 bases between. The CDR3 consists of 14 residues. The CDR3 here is CSVDPREGRTEAFF. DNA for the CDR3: TGCAGCGTTGATCCTCGTGAGGGAAGGACTGAAGCTTTCTTT. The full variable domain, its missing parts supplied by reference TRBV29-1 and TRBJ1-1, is SAVISQKPSRDICQRGTSLTIQCQVDSQVTMMFWYRQQPGQSLTLIATANQGSEATYESGFVIDKFPISRPNLTFSTLTVSNMSPEDSSIYLCSVDPREGRTEAFFGQGTRLTVV.

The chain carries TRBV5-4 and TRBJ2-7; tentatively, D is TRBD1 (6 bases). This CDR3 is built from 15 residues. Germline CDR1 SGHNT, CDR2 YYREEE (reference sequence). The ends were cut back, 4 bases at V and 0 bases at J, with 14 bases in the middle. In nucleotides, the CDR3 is TGTGCCAGCAGCCCCCCCGGGACACCCTCCTACGAGCAGTACTTC. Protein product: CASSPPGTPSYEQYF.

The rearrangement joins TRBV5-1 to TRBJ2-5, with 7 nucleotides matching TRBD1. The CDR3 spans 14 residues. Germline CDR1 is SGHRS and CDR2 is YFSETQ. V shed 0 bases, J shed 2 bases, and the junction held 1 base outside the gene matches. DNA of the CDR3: TGCGCCAGCAGCTTGGTGACAGGGCAAGAGACCCAGTACTTC. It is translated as CASSLVTGQETQYF.

This chain's CDR3 is CASSSPPPGGYEQYF. For the CDR3, the DNA is TGTGCCAGCTCCTCACCCCCTCCAGGGGGCTACGAGCAGTACTTC. The chain links TRBV18 to TRBJ2-7, with TRBD1 matching 7 bases. J was trimmed by 3 bases and V by 6 bases; bases with no gene match: 11. Germline V gene data show CDR1 as KGHSH and CDR2 as LQKENI. This CDR3 region has 15 residues.

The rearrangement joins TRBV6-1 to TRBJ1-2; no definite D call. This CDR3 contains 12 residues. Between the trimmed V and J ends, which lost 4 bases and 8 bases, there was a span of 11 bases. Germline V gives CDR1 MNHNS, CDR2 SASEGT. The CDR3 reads CASSVRQAGYTF. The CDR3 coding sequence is TGTGCCAGCAGTGTCAGGCAGGCAGGCTACACCTTC.

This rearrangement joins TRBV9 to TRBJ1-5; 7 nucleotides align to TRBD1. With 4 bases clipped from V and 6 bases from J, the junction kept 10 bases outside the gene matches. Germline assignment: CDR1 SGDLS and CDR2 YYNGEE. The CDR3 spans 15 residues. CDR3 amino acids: CASSPSGQVGQPQHF. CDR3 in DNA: TGTGCCAGCAGCCCGAGTGGACAGGTGGGTCAGCCCCAGCATTTT. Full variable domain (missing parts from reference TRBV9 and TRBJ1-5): DSGVTQTPKHLITATGQRVTLRCSPRSGDLSVYWYQQSLDQGLQFLIQYYNGEERAKGNILERFSAQQFPDLHSELNLSSLELGDSALYFCASSPSGQVGQPQHFGDGTRLSIL.

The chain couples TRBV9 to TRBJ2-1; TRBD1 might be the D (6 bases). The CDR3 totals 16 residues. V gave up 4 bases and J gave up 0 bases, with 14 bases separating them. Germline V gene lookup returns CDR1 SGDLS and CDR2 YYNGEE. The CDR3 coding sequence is TGTGCCAGCAGCACCCACCAGGGGAGCTCCTACAATGAGCAGTTCTTC. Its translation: CASSTHQGSSYNEQFF.

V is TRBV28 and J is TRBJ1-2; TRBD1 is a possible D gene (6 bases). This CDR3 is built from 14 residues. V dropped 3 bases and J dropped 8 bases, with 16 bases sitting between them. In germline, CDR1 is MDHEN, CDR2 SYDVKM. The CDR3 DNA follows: TGTGCCAGCAGTTTTGCAGGGGAGCTTCAGGGCTACACCTTC. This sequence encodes CASSFAGELQGYTF.

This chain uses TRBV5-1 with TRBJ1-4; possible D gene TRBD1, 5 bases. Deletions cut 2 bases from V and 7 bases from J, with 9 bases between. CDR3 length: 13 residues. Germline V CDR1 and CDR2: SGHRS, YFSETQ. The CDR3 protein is CASSLRGVEKLFF. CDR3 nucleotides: TGCGCCAGCAGCTTACGGGGGGTTGAAAAACTGTTTTTT.

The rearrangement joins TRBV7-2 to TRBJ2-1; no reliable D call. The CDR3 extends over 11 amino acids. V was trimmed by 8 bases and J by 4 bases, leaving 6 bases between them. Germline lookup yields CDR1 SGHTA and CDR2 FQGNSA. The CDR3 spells CASHQYNEQFF. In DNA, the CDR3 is TGTGCCAGCCATCAATACAATGAGCAGTTCTTC.

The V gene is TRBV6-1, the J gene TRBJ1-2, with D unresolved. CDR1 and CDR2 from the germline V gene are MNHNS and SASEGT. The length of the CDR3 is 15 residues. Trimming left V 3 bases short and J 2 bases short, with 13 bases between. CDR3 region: CASSDRTSGNYGYTF. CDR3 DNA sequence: TGTGCCAGCAGTGATCGGACTAGCGGAAACTATGGCTACACCTTC.

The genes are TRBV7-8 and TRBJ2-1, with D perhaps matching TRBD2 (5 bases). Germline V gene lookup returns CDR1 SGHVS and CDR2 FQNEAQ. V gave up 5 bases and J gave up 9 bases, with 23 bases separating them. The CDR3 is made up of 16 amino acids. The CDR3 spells CASSLRTLNNPGEQFF. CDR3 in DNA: TGTGCCAGCAGCCTTAGGACTCTCAACAACCCCGGTGAGCAGTTCTTC.

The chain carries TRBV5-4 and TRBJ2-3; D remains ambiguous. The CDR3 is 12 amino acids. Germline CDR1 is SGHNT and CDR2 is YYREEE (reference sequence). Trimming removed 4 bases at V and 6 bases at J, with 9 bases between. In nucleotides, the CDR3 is TGTGCCAGCAGCCACCCCGGGGATACGCAGTATTTT. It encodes CASSHPGDTQYF. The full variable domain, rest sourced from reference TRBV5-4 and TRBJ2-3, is ETGVTQSPTHLIKTRGQQVTLRCSSQSGHNTVSWYQQALGQGPQFIFQYYREEENGRGNFPPRFSGLQFPNYSSELNVNALELDDSALYLCASSHPGDTQYFGPGTRLTVL.

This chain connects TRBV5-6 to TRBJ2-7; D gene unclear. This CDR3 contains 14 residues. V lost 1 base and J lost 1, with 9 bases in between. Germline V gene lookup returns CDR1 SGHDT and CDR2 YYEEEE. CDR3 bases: TGTGCCAGCAGCTTGCTCGCGGTATCCTACGAGCAGTACTTC. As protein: CASSLLAVSYEQYF.

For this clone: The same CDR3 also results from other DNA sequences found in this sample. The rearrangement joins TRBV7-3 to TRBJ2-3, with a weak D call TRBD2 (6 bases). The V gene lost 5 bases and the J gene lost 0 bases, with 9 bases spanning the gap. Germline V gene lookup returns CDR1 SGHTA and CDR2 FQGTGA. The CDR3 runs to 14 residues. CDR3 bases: TGTGCCAGCAGCCCCGGGACTAGCACAGATACGCAGTATTTT. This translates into CASSPGTSTDTQYF.

CDR3 coding DNA: TGTGCCAGTAGTGGTTTAGCGGACACCGGGGAGCTGTTTTTT. It yields the protein CASSGLADTGELFF. V is TRBV19 and J is TRBJ2-2; D perhaps matches TRBD2 (6 bases). The V end lost 5 bases, the J end lost 3 bases, and 10 bases lay between the germline ends. The CDR3 extends over 14 amino acids. Per germline, CDR1 LNHDA and CDR2 SQIVND (reference sequence).

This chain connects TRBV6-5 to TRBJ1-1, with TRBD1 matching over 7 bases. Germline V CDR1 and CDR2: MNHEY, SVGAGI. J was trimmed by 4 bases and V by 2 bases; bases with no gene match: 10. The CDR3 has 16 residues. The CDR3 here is CASSYRLGGRVTEAFF. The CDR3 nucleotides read TGTGCCAGCAGTTACCGGTTAGGGGGCCGAGTCACTGAAGCTTTCTTT.

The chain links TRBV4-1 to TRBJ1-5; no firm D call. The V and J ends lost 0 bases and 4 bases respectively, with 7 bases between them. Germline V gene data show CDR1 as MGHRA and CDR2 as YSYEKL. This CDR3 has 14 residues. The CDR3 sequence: CASSQDEGNQPQHF. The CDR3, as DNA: TGCGCCAGCAGCCAAGATGAGGGAAATCAGCCCCAGCATTTT.

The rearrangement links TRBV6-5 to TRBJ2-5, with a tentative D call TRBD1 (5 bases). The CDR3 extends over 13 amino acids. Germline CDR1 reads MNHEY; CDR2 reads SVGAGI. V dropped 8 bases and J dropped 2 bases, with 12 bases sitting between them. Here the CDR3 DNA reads TGTGCCAGCGCCTGGGGCCTTCAAGAGACCCAGTACTTC. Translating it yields CASAWGLQETQYF.